This TCR beta chain originates from a study of blood T cell repertoires in COVID-19. Study-wide context: Donors in the United States, Italy and Spain gave samples during acute or convalescent COVID-19. From T cells, B-cell-depleted T cells, or PBMCs came the material, which was cDNA or gDNA.

In the original processing: Reference gene primer amplification yielded estimated nucleated cell counts. Profiled with immunoSEQ multiplex PCR; TCRdb holds only in-frame clones, not every one. V, J and clone size were drawn from that table, and D and trimming were deduced from the DNA. In the table there are 97,000 or so clones, 80% to 85% of which are singletons. In its sample, this clone was seen once. Germline V gene lookup returns CDR1 SEHNR and CDR2 FQNEAQ (reference sequence). CDR3 length: 16 residues. V was pared by 5 bases and J by 0 bases, with 16 bases between. The TCR sequence derives from a man in his sixties with acute or convalescent COVID-19. Sequencing used peripheral blood. This sequence joins TRBV7-9 and TRBJ1-1; D unclear. In DNA form, the CDR3 reads TGTGCCAGCAGCCCTCGACAAACACGGATGAACACTGAAGCTTTCTTT. Translated: CASSPRQTRMNTEAFF.